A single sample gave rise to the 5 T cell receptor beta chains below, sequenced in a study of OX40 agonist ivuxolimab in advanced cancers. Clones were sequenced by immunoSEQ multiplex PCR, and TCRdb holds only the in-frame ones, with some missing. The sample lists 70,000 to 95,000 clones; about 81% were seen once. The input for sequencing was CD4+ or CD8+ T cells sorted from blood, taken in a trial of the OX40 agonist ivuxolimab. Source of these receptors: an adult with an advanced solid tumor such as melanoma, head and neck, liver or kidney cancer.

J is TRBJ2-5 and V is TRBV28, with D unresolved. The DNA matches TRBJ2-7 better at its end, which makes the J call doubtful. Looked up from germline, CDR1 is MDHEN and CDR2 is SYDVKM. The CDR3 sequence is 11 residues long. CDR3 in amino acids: CASAISYEQYF. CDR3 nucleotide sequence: TGTGCCAGCGCCATTAGCTACGAGCAGTACTTC.

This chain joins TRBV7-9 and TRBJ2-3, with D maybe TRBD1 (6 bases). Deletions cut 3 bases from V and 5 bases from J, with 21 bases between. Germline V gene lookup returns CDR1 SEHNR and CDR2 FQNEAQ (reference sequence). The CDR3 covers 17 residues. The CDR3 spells CASSFYNTGLAVDTQYF. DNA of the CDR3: TGTGCCAGCAGCTTCTATAATACAGGGCTAGCAGTAGATACGCAGTATTTT.

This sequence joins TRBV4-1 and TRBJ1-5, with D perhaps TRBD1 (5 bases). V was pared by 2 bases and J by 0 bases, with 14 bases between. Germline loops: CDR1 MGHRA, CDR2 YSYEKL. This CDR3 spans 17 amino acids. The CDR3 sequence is CASSQPGAYYSNQPQHF. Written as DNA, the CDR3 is TGCGCCAGCAGCCAACCCGGGGCTTACTATAGCAATCAGCCCCAGCATTTT.

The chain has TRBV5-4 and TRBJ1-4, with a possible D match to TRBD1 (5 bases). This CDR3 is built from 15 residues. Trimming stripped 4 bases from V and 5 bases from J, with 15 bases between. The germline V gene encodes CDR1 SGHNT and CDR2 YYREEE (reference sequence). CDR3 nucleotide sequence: TGTGCCAGCAGCGCGGACCCCGGGGGAAATGAAAAACTGTTTTTT. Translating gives CASSADPGGNEKLFF. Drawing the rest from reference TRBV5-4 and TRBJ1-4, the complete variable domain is ETGVTQSPTHLIKTRGQQVTLRCSSQSGHNTVSWYQQALGQGPQFIFQYYREEENGRGNFPPRFSGLQFPNYSSELNVNALELDDSALYLCASSADPGGNEKLFFGSGTQLSVL.

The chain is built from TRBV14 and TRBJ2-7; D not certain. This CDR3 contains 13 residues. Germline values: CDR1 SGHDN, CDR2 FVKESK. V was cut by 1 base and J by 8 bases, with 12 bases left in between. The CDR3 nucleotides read TGTGCCAGCAGCCAAGTGGCCAATGGGAAGCAGTACGTC. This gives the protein CASSQVANGKQYV.